A selection of T cell receptor beta chains follows, all from one sample in a study of CD8 T cells in ankylosing spondylitis. TCRdb fed the 5' RACE reads into MiXCR, producing one record per CDR3 protein. The sample holds about 140,000 distinct CDR3 sequences, roughly 8.4% seen once. The sequenced material came from synovial fluid, either unsorted or a sorted T cell fraction (not recorded which). These receptor sequences come from a male donor with ankylosing spondylitis. CDR3s leave out the opening cysteine and the closing phenylalanine or tryptophan. Clone size appears in some rows only: once, few, many, or a class for an expanded clone.

>TRBJ2-6|TRBV4-2|many
ASSQGELAGSGANVLT
>TRBJ1-1|TRBV5-4|NA
ASSFSGGAYTEAF
>TRBJ2-1|TRBV7-2|many
ASSLGVVYNEQF
>TRBJ2-7|TRBV7-2|many
ASSFAGGNSYEQY
>TRBJ2-1|TRBV28|many
ASSSMSRNSGGHEQF
>TRBJ1-1|TRBV5-1|many
ASSLGELQVEAF
>TRBJ1-1|TRBV6-2/TRBV6-3|many
ASTPRVRNTEAF
>TRBJ2-1|TRBV5-1|NA
ASRTGLHNEQF
>TRBJ2-1|TRBV29-1|NA
SVGGGRINEQF
>TRBJ2-1|TRBV5-1|few
ASSSGLAGSNEQF
>TRBJ2-5|TRBV20-1|many
SAMGPLAQETQY
>TRBJ2-1|TRBV27|few
ASTRGAGYNEQF
>TRBJ2-5|TRBV5-1|few
ASNLGASGEQETQY
>TRBJ2-7|TRBV25-1|many
ASSPGGYEQY
>TRBJ2-7|TRBV3-1|many
ASSQVGGQGGYEQY
>TRBJ2-3|TRBV7-2|many
ASSFGAGGAGKRQY